These 19 T cell receptor beta chains were sequenced from one sample in a study of identical twins. Using its own MiXCR run on the 5' RACE reads, TCRdb lists one record per CDR3 protein. The sample has some 250,000 distinct CDR3 sequences; approximately 11% are singletons. The data also belong to a second study, concerning yellow fever vaccine responses in identical twins.

Sample: memory (CD45RO+) T cells sorted from blood. These receptors were obtained from a woman aged 18-29 years in good health.

Ten or more counts support this clonotype. The CDR3 DNA sequence: TGTGCCAGCAGCCAAGGGCTAGCGGGAGGGCCCGGTACGCAGTATTTT. Protein: CASSQGLAGGPGTQYF. The V call is TRBV3-1, the J call TRBJ2-3, with 12 bases lining up with TRBD2. The germline gives CDR1 LGHDT, CDR2 YNNKEL (reference sequence). The CDR3 contains 16 residues. After removal of 1 base from V and 8 bases from J, the junction contained 7 bases not matched to a gene.

V usage is TRBV12-5 and J usage is TRBJ2-5; D ambiguous. Per the germline V gene, CDR1 is LGHNT and CDR2 is FRNRAP. The CDR3 extends over 13 amino acids. V was trimmed by 5 bases and J by 4 bases, leaving 11 bases between them. For the CDR3, the DNA is TGTGCTAGTGGTCCGAATGTAGGAGAGACCCAGTACTTC. Its protein is CASGPNVGETQYF. Together with reference TRBV12-5 and TRBJ2-5, the CDR3 gives the full variable domain: DARVTQTPRHKVTEMGQEVTMRCQPILGHNTVFWYRQTMMQGLELLAYFRNRAPLDDSGMPKDRFSAEMPDATLATLKIQPSEPRDSAVYFCASGPNVGETQYFGPGTRLLVL.

The chain carries TRBV29-1 and TRBJ2-7; 10 bases align to TRBD1. The ends lost 6 bases at V and 3 bases at J; junction bases unmatched: 11. The CDR3 has 15 residues. Per germline, CDR1 SQVTM and CDR2 ANQGSEA. In DNA, the CDR3 is TGCAGCGTGCCGATCAGCGGGGACAGGGGCTACGAGCAGTACTTC. The encoded protein is CSVPISGDRGYEQYF.

This clonotype occurred a few times. V and J are TRBV6-5 and TRBJ2-1; tentatively, D is TRBD1 (5 bases). CDR1 MNHEY and CDR2 SVGAGI come from the germline V gene. There are 14 residues in the CDR3. Trimming removed 1 base at V and 5 bases at J, with 9 bases between. In nucleotides, the CDR3 is TGTGCCAGCAGTTACTATGGGGCACACAATGAGCAGTTCTTC. Its translation is CASSYYGAHNEQFF.

This rearrangement joins TRBV19 to TRBJ2-1, with 16 bases aligning to TRBD2. CDR1 and CDR2 (germline): LNHDA, SQIVND (reference sequence). After removal of 4 bases from V and 9 bases from J, the junction contained 3 bases not matched to a gene. This CDR3 spans 15 amino acids. The DNA of the CDR3 is TGTGCCAGTAGTAAGGGACTAGCGGGAGGGGTTGAGCAGTTCTTC. Amino acids: CASSKGLAGGVEQFF. The entire variable domain, with the rest obtained from reference TRBV19 and TRBJ2-1, is as follows: DGGITQSPKYLFRKEGQNVTLSCEQNLNHDAMYWYRQDPGQGLRLIYYSQIVNDFQKGDIAEGYSVSREKKESFPLTVTSAQKNPTAFYLCASSKGLAGGVEQFFGPGTRLTVL.

This clonotype has only a few counts. The rearrangement links TRBV29-1 to TRBJ2-7; 10 bases fit TRBD2. This CDR3 is built from 14 residues. V was pared by 3 bases and J by 4 bases, with 6 bases of the junction left unmatched. CDR1 SQVTM and CDR2 ANQGSEA come from the germline V gene. CDR3 sequence: CSVDSSGRGYEQYF. DNA of the CDR3: TGCAGCGTTGATTCTAGCGGGAGAGGTTACGAGCAGTACTTC.

This clonotype was recorded at least ten times. The rearrangement joins TRBV6-2 or TRBV6-3 to TRBJ2-2; D is ambiguous. Per the germline V gene, CDR1 is MNHEY and CDR2 is SVGEGT. Trimming removed 7 bases from V and 3 bases from J, with 15 bases in between. The CDR3 has 15 residues. CDR3 in amino acids: CASTTGSTHTGELFF. In DNA, the CDR3 is TGTGCCAGCACCACGGGTTCTACCCACACCGGGGAGCTGTTTTTT.

This clonotype was recorded at least ten times. This chain links TRBV4-1 with TRBJ1-2; TRBD1 matches 8 bases. Losses at the gene ends were 4 bases for V and 6 bases for J; bases not matched to a gene: 10. In germline, CDR1 is MGHRA, CDR2 YSYEKL. The CDR3 is made up of 15 amino acids. This chain's CDR3 is CASSLAQGAVDGYTF. The CDR3 coding sequence is TGCGCCAGCAGCCTAGCCCAGGGGGCGGTCGATGGCTACACCTTC.

There are a few counts of this clonotype. The rearrangement links TRBV7-2 to TRBJ2-2, with D possibly being TRBD2 (6 bases). Germline V gives CDR1 SGHTA, CDR2 FQGNSA. Trimming removed 4 bases at V and 6 bases at J, with 12 bases between. The CDR3 has 14 amino acids. CDR3 loop: CASSSYASAGELFF. As DNA, the CDR3 is TGTGCCAGCAGCTCCTATGCTAGCGCCGGGGAGCTGTTTTTT.

The chain joins TRBV5-4 to TRBJ2-7; possible D gene TRBD2, 6 bases. V was shortened by 4 bases and J by 2 bases, with 10 bases between the two germline ends. Looked up from germline, CDR1 is SGHNT and CDR2 is YYREEE (reference sequence). The CDR3 extends over 13 amino acids. CDR3 bases: TGTGCCAGCAGCCGCGCTAGCGCCTACGAGCAGTACTTC. It is translated as CASSRASAYEQYF.

This clonotype appeared many times. V is TRBV7-9 and J is TRBJ1-1, with 7 bases fitting TRBD1. The CDR3 consists of 14 residues. The germline CDR1 and CDR2 sequences are SEHNR and FQNEAQ (reference sequence). After removal of 4 bases from V and 4 bases from J, the junction contained 6 bases not matched to a gene. The CDR3 reads CASSYRRDSTEAFF. In DNA, the CDR3 is TGTGCCAGCAGCTACCGAAGGGACAGCACTGAAGCTTTCTTT.

With respect to this clonotype: A clone one base away is much larger, so this may be a read error. The CDR3 loop reads CASSLPGGEQYF. CDR3 sequence (DNA): TGTGCCAGCAGCTTACCAGGGGGCGAGCAGTACTTC. This chain connects TRBV6-5 to TRBJ2-7; TRBD1 matches at 7 bases. Looked up from germline, CDR1 is MNHEY and CDR2 is SVGAGI. The V gene end was trimmed by 6 bases and the J gene end by 6 bases; junction bases not matched to a gene: 5. The CDR3 has 12 residues.

This clonotype was picked up a small number of times. V usage is TRBV15 and J usage is TRBJ1-1, with D unresolved. CDR3 size: 17 residues. CDR1 is LNHNV and CDR2 is YYDKDF in the germline V gene (reference sequence). V lost 0 bases to trimming and J lost 2 bases, with 16 bases between them. This chain's CDR3 is CATSREVSLRGNTEAFF. The CDR3 DNA follows: TGTGCCACCAGCAGAGAGGTCAGCTTACGGGGAAACACTGAAGCTTTCTTT.

This clonotype was seen more than once but under ten times. The chain couples TRBV5-6 to TRBJ1-6; 10 positions match TRBD1. Looked up from germline, CDR1 is SGHDT and CDR2 is YYEEEE. The V and J ends lost 4 bases and 10 bases, in that order; junction bases with no gene match: 8. The CDR3 has 15 residues. The CDR3 spells CASSTGQGVRSPLHF. The CDR3 nucleotides read TGTGCCAGCAGCACCGGACAGGGGGTAAGGTCACCCCTCCACTTT.

The chain has TRBV7-8 and TRBJ2-7; no clear D. The germline V and J ends were trimmed by 7 bases and 7 bases, with 23 bases remaining between them. The CDR3 covers 15 residues. CDR1 and CDR2 (germline): SGHVS, FQNEAQ. The CDR3 bases are TGTGCCAGCAAGCTTTCACCCCTCGACCGAGAAGAGCAGTACTTC. Amino acid sequence: CASKLSPLDREEQYF.

This clonotype came up many times. This chain uses TRBV5-1 with TRBJ1-2, with a possible D match to TRBD1 (5 bases). Germline values: CDR1 SGHRS, CDR2 YFSETQ. V was clipped by 0 bases and J by 4 bases, with 7 bases between them. The CDR3 is made up of 13 amino acids. The CDR3 bases are TGCGCCAGCAGCTTGGGACAGCCCTATGGCTACACCTTC. Its protein product is CASSLGQPYGYTF.

The chain uses TRBV30 and TRBJ1-5; D is possibly TRBD1 (5 bases). The CDR3 contains 13 residues. CDR1 and CDR2 (germline): GTSNPN, SVGIG (reference sequence). V lost 2 bases and J lost 6, with 11 bases in between. The CDR3 loop reads CAWSSEGSQPQHF. CDR3 coding DNA: TGTGCCTGGAGTTCGGAGGGGAGTCAGCCCCAGCATTTT. The variable domain in full, with the rest retrieved from reference TRBV30 and TRBJ1-5, is SQTIHQWPATLVQPVGSPLSLECTVEGTSNPNLYWYRQAAGRGLQLLFYSVGIGQISSEVPQNLSASRPQDRQFILSSKKLLLSDSGFYLCAWSSEGSQPQHFGDGTRLSIL.

This CDR3 reads CASSFGGRSYEQYF. The CDR3 region has the DNA TGTGCCAGCAGTTTCGGGGGACGCTCCTACGAGCAGTACTTC. The rearrangement uses TRBV7-2 and TRBJ2-7, with D possibly being TRBD2 (6 bases). This CDR3 is built from 14 residues. Germline V gene sequence: CDR1 SGHTA, CDR2 FQGNSA. Trimming shortened V by 6 bases and J by 0 bases, and 12 bases separated the two germline ends.

The chain combines TRBV5-1 with TRBJ1-2, with 9 bases identical to TRBD1. Germline lookup yields CDR1 SGHRS and CDR2 YFSETQ. The CDR3 spans 13 residues. V trimming: 4 bases; J trimming: 6 bases; junction bases outside the gene matches: 4. The CDR3 loop reads CASSAGQGNGYTF. In DNA, the CDR3 is TGCGCCAGCAGCGCGGGACAGGGCAATGGCTACACCTTC.